A selection of T cell receptor beta chains follows, all from one sample in a study of blood T cell repertoires in COVID-19. Here immunoSEQ multiplex PCR was the method, and the copy in TCRdb shows in-frame clones only, minus some. The sample includes over 90,000 clones, 89% of them seen just once. The sequenced sample consisted of peripheral blood. The receptors come from a woman in her sixties or seventies with acute or convalescent COVID-19. Each CDR3 is given with its conserved first and last residue. A D gene is named only where the DNA matches it firmly. Not all rows give a size; the values are once, few, many and, for expanded clones, a class.

cdr3_nt | cdr3_aa | d_call | clone_size | j_call | v_call
TGTGCCAGCACCCAGGGTGGAGACAATCAGCCCCAGCATTTT | CASTQGGDNQPQHF | NA | NA | TRBJ1-5 | TRBV28
TGTGCCTGGAGGGGGTCCGGGACTAGCGGGACCACCGGGGAGCTGTTTTTT | CAWRGSGTSGTTGELFF | TRBD2 | NA | TRBJ2-2 | TRBV30
TGTGCCAGCAGTGACAGGGGGCCCTATGGCTACACCTTC | CASSDRGPYGYTF | TRBD1 | once | TRBJ1-2 | TRBV6-1
TGTGCCAGCAGTTTGTACTCTGGAAACACCATATATTTT | CASSLYSGNTIYF | NA | NA | TRBJ1-3 | TRBV12-3/TRBV12-4
TGTGCCAGTAGTATGACGGCGGCGGGTGTTGAAAAACTGTTTTTT | CASSMTAAGVEKLFF | NA | NA | TRBJ1-4 | TRBV19
TGTGCCATCAGTTCACCCCTAATAGGGAGCACTGAAGCTTTCTTT | CAISSPLIGSTEAFF | NA | once | TRBJ1-1 | TRBV10-3
TGTGCCAGCAGGTCACCTCCCCTAGCGGGGCACAATGAGCAGTTCTTC | CASRSPPLAGHNEQFF | TRBD2 | NA | TRBJ2-1 | TRBV27
TGTGCCAGCAGGTTGGACAGGGCTCCCTATGGCTACACCTTC | CASRLDRAPYGYTF | TRBD1 | few | TRBJ1-2 | TRBV6-5
TGTGCCTGGAGTATGGGGGGGAAGGGAGGCTACACCTTC | CAWSMGGKGGYTF | NA | NA | TRBJ1-2 | TRBV30
TGTGCCAGCGCTTTGGCAGGAGGGATTCAGCCCCAGCATTTT | CASALAGGIQPQHF | NA | NA | TRBJ1-5 | TRBV28
TGTGCCAGCAGCTTAAATGGCGGGGGGAACACCGGGGAGCTGTTTTTT | CASSLNGGGNTGELFF | TRBD2 | NA | TRBJ2-2 | TRBV7-3
TGTGCCAGCTCACCACCTTTACTCTCTGGAAACACCATATATTTT | CASSPPLLSGNTIYF | NA | NA | TRBJ1-3 | TRBV18
TGTGCCAGCAGCGTAGCACAGGGCTATGAGCAGTTCTTC | CASSVAQGYEQFF | NA | NA | TRBJ2-1 | TRBV9
TGTGCCAGCAGCCAGGGACAGGGAGAGCAGTTCTTC | CASSQGQGEQFF | TRBD1 | NA | TRBJ2-1 | TRBV2
TGCAGTGCTAGGGAGGCGGGCTACACCTTC | CSAREAGYTF | NA | few | TRBJ1-2 | TRBV20-1
TGTGCCAGAGCCCTCGGACAGGGGAACACTGAAGCTTTCTTT | CARALGQGNTEAFF | TRBD1 | NA | TRBJ1-1 | TRBV2
TGTGCCAGCAGCTCAGGGGGCGCCCCTGAAAAACTGTTTTTT | CASSSGGAPEKLFF | TRBD1 | NA | TRBJ1-4 | TRBV5-4
TGTGCCAGCGATCAGGGGGCACGCAATGAGCAGTTCTTC | CASDQGARNEQFF | TRBD1 | NA | TRBJ2-1 | TRBV6-5
TGTGCCAGCAGCCGGGGACTCTACAATGAGCAGTTCTTC | CASSRGLYNEQFF | NA | once | TRBJ2-1 | TRBV6-2/TRBV6-3
TGTGCCAGCAGTTTAATGGGGGGTCAGCCCCAGCATTTT | CASSLMGGQPQHF | NA | NA | TRBJ1-5 | TRBV27
TGTGCCAGCAGTTTTGCGGGGCCCCAAAATGAGCAGTTCTTC | CASSFAGPQNEQFF | NA | few | TRBJ2-1 | TRBV27
TGTGCCAGCAGTGAAGTCAGTCCGAATGAAAAACTGTTTTTT | CASSEVSPNEKLFF | NA | NA | TRBJ1-4 | TRBV6-1
TGTGCCAGCAGCCCGACTAGCGCGAGCTGGGATGAGCAGTTCTTC | CASSPTSASWDEQFF | TRBD2 | few | TRBJ2-1 | TRBV5-8
TGTGCCAGCAGTTTCCTACTAGCGGGAGGGAATGAGCAGTTCTTC | CASSFLLAGGNEQFF | TRBD2 | few | TRBJ2-1 | TRBV27
TGTGCCAGCGCTACTAGCGGGAGGGGCTACGAGCAGTACTTC | CASATSGRGYEQYF | TRBD2 | NA | TRBJ2-7 | TRBV2
TGCGCCAGCAGCTTGAGGACGGGACTAGCGAACACCGGGGAGCTGTTTTTT | CASSLRTGLANTGELFF | TRBD2 | NA | TRBJ2-2 | TRBV5-1
TGTGCCATCAGGGGACAGGGGGAAGAGACCCAGTACTTC | CAIRGQGEETQYF | TRBD1 | NA | TRBJ2-5 | TRBV10-3
TGTGCCAGCAGCGCCGGGACTAGCGGGAGGGGGGAGAACAATGAGCAGTTCTTC | CASSAGTSGRGENNEQFF | TRBD2 | NA | TRBJ2-1 | TRBV9
TGCGCCAGCAGCTTGGTAGTCGGCAATGAGCAGTTCTTC | CASSLVVGNEQFF | NA | once | TRBJ2-1 | TRBV5-1
TGTGCCAGTAGTACGAGAACAGACCATGGCTACACCTTC | CASSTRTDHGYTF | NA | NA | TRBJ1-2 | TRBV19
TGTGCCAGTAGGCTCCTGGGCTCTAACACCGGGGAGCTGTTTTTT | CASRLLGSNTGELFF | NA | NA | TRBJ2-2 | TRBV19
TGTGCCAGCCTAGAGAGTAGCACTGAAGCTTTCTTT | CASLESSTEAFF | NA | NA | TRBJ1-1 | TRBV6-5
TGTGCTAGTGGTTTGGGAGGCACAGATACGCAGTATTTT | CASGLGGTDTQYF | NA | few | TRBJ2-3 | TRBV12-5
TGCAGCGTTACAGGGGCGCGGGGCTACACCTTC | CSVTGARGYTF | TRBD1 | NA | TRBJ1-2 | TRBV29-1
TGTGCCAGCAGCTTAAGGGGTTCGGGAAACACCATATATTTT | CASSLRGSGNTIYF | NA | NA | TRBJ1-3 | TRBV7-2
TGTGCCAGCAGTCCAGAAACTGGGGCCAACGTCCTGACTTTC | CASSPETGANVLTF | NA | NA | TRBJ2-6 | TRBV2
TGTGCCAGCAGTTTAGTCGGTACGCAGTATTTT | CASSLVGTQYF | NA | once | TRBJ2-3 | TRBV12-3/TRBV12-4
TGTGCCAGCACGGAAGGGGTTGAAGCTTTCTTT | CASTEGVEAFF | NA | NA | TRBJ1-1 | TRBV25-1
TGCGCCAGCAGTCGGGGACAGGGAGTAACCCTCCACTTT | CASSRGQGVTLHF | TRBD1 | NA | TRBJ1-6 | TRBV23-1
TGTGCCAGCAGTTACCGGAGCGTCCCTGAGCAGTTCTTC | CASSYRSVPEQFF | NA | NA | TRBJ2-1 | TRBV27
TGTGCCAGCAGCTTCAGGAACTATGGCTACACCTTC | CASSFRNYGYTF | NA | NA | TRBJ1-2 | TRBV11-3
TGTGCCAGCAGCCCGACAGGGGGCGGCACTGAAGCTTTCTTT | CASSPTGGGTEAFF | TRBD1 | NA | TRBJ1-1 | TRBV3-1/TRBV3-2
TGTGCCAGCAGGCCTAGCGGGACCACCTACAATGAGCAGTTCTTC | CASRPSGTTYNEQFF | TRBD2 | NA | TRBJ2-1 | TRBV3-1/TRBV3-2
TGTGCCAGCAGCTTAGAAGCGGGAATGAACACTGAAGCTTTCTTT | CASSLEAGMNTEAFF | NA | NA | TRBJ1-1 | TRBV11-1
TGTGCCAGCAGTGCCTGGGGTGGGAGGAACACCATATATTTT | CASSAWGGRNTIYF | NA | few | TRBJ1-3 | TRBV25-1
TGTGCCAGTAGTAGACCCACGGAAGCACTAACTAGCAATCAGCCCCAGCATTTT | CASSRPTEALTSNQPQHF | NA | NA | TRBJ1-5 | TRBV19
TGTGCCAGTAGTATGGCAGGGGGCCCTAGCACAGATACGCAGTATTTT | CASSMAGGPSTDTQYF | TRBD1 | NA | TRBJ2-3 | TRBV19
TGTGCCAGCAGTGCGAGGGGGACAGGGAAAGAGCAGTACTTC | CASSARGTGKEQYF | TRBD1 | once | TRBJ2-7 | TRBV2
TGTGCCACCAGTGAAAGTCACGCGGGATACCTCATTAGCAATGAGCAGTTCTTC | CATSESHAGYLISNEQFF | NA | NA | TRBJ2-1 | TRBV24-1